The entry below gives a single T cell receptor beta chain sequence along with its context. In its sample, this clonotype was seen many times. The antigen it binds to is not known. No much larger clonotype is one base removed from it; base qualities were not supplied. From a lookup of the germline V gene, CDR1 and CDR2 are SQVTM and ANQGSEA. The junction carries 16 bases between V and J, which are trimmed by 4 bases and 1 base respectively. Including cysteine and phenylalanine, the CDR3 has 15 amino acids. Only CDR3 DNA remains: 45 bases, in frame from the first base. The sample originates from a study of blood T cells in healthy people across ages (dated by TCRdb to 2015 to 2017). The study in broad terms: In model experiments, roughly one uniquely barcoded TCR beta cDNA molecule per two T cells was captured by template switching. To track age-related changes in TCR beta repertoire diversity, the study relied on deep sequencing normalized with unique cDNA molecular identifiers. Four age groups were formed from the donors: young (average roughly 16 years), middle-aged (approximately 41), aged (under 70) and long-lived (about 75). To avoid experimental bias, donors of different ages were distributed randomly across sequencing lanes. For two donors (one aged 18 to 29 and one aged 80 or older), the study analyzed two additional independent replicas of 1 million unique cDNA reads from the same blood draw.

Study-wide findings and limitations: The percentage of naive T cells measured by flow cytometry correlated strongly with observed TCR beta diversity. Since profiling was done on bulk unsorted PBMCs, naive and antigen-experienced compartments could not be conclusively compared. Observed TCR beta diversity per million T cells fell roughly linearly with age, and a significant reduction was already apparent by age around 39. Because donor CMV infection status was unknown, age-related changes in expanded clonotypes were potentially confounded. Estimates of total diversity from one million sequenced T cells were regarded as lower bounds and underestimates. The long-lived group showed more naive CD4+ T cells, fewer expanded clones and increased TCR diversity than the aged group, suggesting age selection.

The donors were 40 or so Caucasian individuals from Russia, aged 6 to 90 years, who were systemically healthy. Each donor gave roughly 9 milliliters of peripheral blood, drawn into EDTA-treated Vacutainer tubes. PBMCs were isolated by Ficoll-Paque density-gradient centrifugation, with at least 6 million obtained per sample. Total RNA, at least 5.5 micrograms per sample, was extracted from PBMCs with Trizol reagent. Naive CD45RAhigh/CD27high T cell percentages were measured by flow cytometry on a PBMC aliquot from every donor. Receptor amplification or capture employed 5' RACE. These reads were obtained on an Illumina HiSeq 2500. A second PCR of about 7 to 12 cycles was run with a J-beta primer mix and a sample-barcoded 5' primer. Each TCR beta cDNA molecule received a unique molecular identifier from a template-switch 5' adaptor carrying 12 random nucleotides. Each sample yielded at least 3 million CDR3-containing paired-end reads. All of the RNA was converted into first-strand cDNA using the Mint cDNA synthesis kit, with a TRBC-specific oligonucleotide serving as the primer. Following uracil-DNA glycosylase treatment, all cDNA underwent a first 18-cycle PCR with the universal primers M1SS and BC2_uni_R. For the original study's pipeline: Normalization of each sample was performed by random selection of 1 million high-quality reads, each carrying a distinct molecular identifier. Instead of being binned into consensus sequences, reads with shared molecular identifiers were discarded. CDR3 identification, clonotype clustering and error correction used MiTCR with a Q25 quality threshold and the strictest error-elimination algorithm. A nonparametric unseen species model using Euler transformation provided a lower-bound estimate of total TCR beta diversity. TCRdb passed the public sequencing reads through fastp at Q25 and MiXCR, retaining productive beta sequences. Every entry covers one CDR3 protein and lists the most common genes and DNA from its rows. These V and J calls are TCRdb output, not the study's own analysis. Within this sample are 540,000 or so distinct CDR3 sequences, with 25% to 30% of them counted one time only. The ten largest clones capture around 18% of the sample.

In this chain, TRBV29-1 is recombined with TRBJ2-5, with the D call perhaps TRBD1 or TRBD2, each one matching 5 bases. This clonotype originated in a woman in her 70s in good health. Sequencing used blood. The base sequence is TGCAGCGTTGCAAGCCCCCCAGGGACCCAAGAGACCCAGTACTTC. Protein translation: CSVASPPGTQETQYF. With the portions outside the CDR3 filled from the reference TRBV29-1 and TRBJ2-5 genes, the complete variable region becomes SAVISQKPSRDICQRGTSLTIQCQVDSQVTMMFWYRQQPGQSLTLIATANQGSEATYESGFVIDKFPISRPNLTFSTLTVSNMSPEDSSIYLCSVASPPGTQETQYFGPGTRLLVL.